Presented here are 15 T cell receptor beta chains from one specimen sequenced in a study of tumor and adjacent non-tumor tissue in lung cancer. No cell sorting was done before RNA was extracted from the tissue. The normal lung tissue was taken more than 3 cm from the tumor edge. TCRbeta libraries were built with three rounds of nested PCR, modified from ARM-PCR. TCRdb reprocessed the multiplex PCR reads via MiXCR and lists one record per CDR3 protein. This sample has about 75,000 distinct CDR3 sequences, with less than 75% found just once. The source material was distant non-tumor lung tissue. Receptor source: a woman in her 50s with non-small cell lung cancer.

Note on this clonotype: This could be a read error, since a much larger clone is one nucleotide away. V gene TRBV20-1 combines with J gene TRBJ2-1, with TRBD2 matching 8 bases. Per the germline V gene, CDR1 is DFQATT and CDR2 is SNEGSKA (reference sequence). This CDR3 comprises 16 residues. With 6 bases clipped from V and 7 bases from J, the junction kept 17 bases outside the gene matches. This CDR3 reads CSAIPIAGWGGNEQFF. CDR3 coding DNA: TGCAGTGCCATACCAATAGCGGGATGGGGGGGGAATGAGCAGTTCTTC.

The gene calls are TRBV20-1 and TRBJ2-1; D is perhaps TRBD2 (5 bases). Trimming left V 2 bases short and J 8 bases short, with 10 bases between. Germline CDR1 and CDR2: DFQATT and SNEGSKA (reference sequence). CDR3 length: 12 residues. Here the CDR3 reads CSARRTLHEQFF. CDR3 bases: TGCAGTGCTAGAAGGACTTTACATGAGCAGTTCTTC.

V is TRBV5-1 and J is TRBJ2-1; D remains unclear. The length of the CDR3 is 16 residues. With 0 bases removed from V and 0 bases from J, the gap between germline ends came to 10 bases. CDR1 and CDR2 (germline): SGHRS, YFSETQ. The CDR3 DNA reads TGCGCCAGCAGCTTGGTCTGGGCAGACTCCTACAATGAGCAGTTCTTC. Protein product: CASSLVWADSYNEQFF.

Remarks on this clonotype: Germline and junction disagree at one end, which may indicate a read error. Here the CDR3 reads CANSSWTGRTYEQYF. CDR3 in DNA: TGTGCCAACAGCTCGTGGACAGGCAGGACCTACGAGCAGTACTTC. The V and J genes are TRBV11-2 and TRBJ2-7; 7 bases map to TRBD1. CDR1 SGHAT and CDR2 FQNNGV come from the germline V gene. The CDR3 length is 15 residues.

Comment on this clonotype: The conserved phenylalanine or tryptophan normally closing the CDR3 is absent here, so this likely arose from a read error. V and J are TRBV20-1 and TRBJ1-1, with unresolved D. Germline assignment: CDR1 DFQATT and CDR2 SNEGSKA (reference sequence). The CDR3 has 13 residues. The CDR3 spells CSASSRMNTEAFL. The CDR3 bases are TGTAGTGCTAGTTCCAGAATGAACACTGAAGCTTTCCTT.

This clonotype was detected a few times. Being one base from a much bigger clone, this may be a read error. The chain has TRBV14 and TRBJ2-3; D not certain. CDR1 is SGHDN and CDR2 is FVKESK in the germline V gene. This CDR3 region has 13 residues. V shed 1 base and J shed 6 bases, with 8 bases lying between them. CDR3 coding DNA: TGTGCCAGCAGCCAAGGTCTACGGGATACGCAGTATTTT. Translating it yields CASSQGLRDTQYF.

A word on this clonotype: The junction shows a germline mismatch at one end, possibly a read error. The J gene is TRBJ2-7, the V gene TRBV4-3; D is unresolved. Germline values: CDR1 LGHNA, CDR2 YSLEER. The CDR3 covers 13 residues. Here the CDR3 reads CASCQIRATEQYF. The DNA for the CDR3 is TGCGCCAGCTGCCAGATTCGGGCGACCGAGCAGTATTTC.

The V gene is TRBV11-2, the J gene TRBJ2-5; D might be TRBD2 (5 bases). The V end lost 11 bases, the J end lost 7 bases, and 20 bases lay between the germline ends. The CDR3 sequence is 13 residues long. Germline CDR1 reads SGHAT; CDR2 reads FQNNGV. As DNA, the CDR3 is TGTGCCGCCACTCCAGCCGGGATGGGGACCCAGTACTTC. It is translated as CAATPAGMGTQYF. The variable domain in full, with the rest retrieved from reference TRBV11-2 and TRBJ2-5, is EAGVAQSPRYKIIEKRQSVAFWCNPISGHATLYWYQQILGQGPKLLIQFQNNGVVDDSQLPKDRFSAERLKGVDSTLKIQPAKLEDSAVYLCAATPAGMGTQYFGPGTRLLVL.

The chain employs TRBV29-1 and TRBJ2-7; 11 nucleotides line up with TRBD2. This CDR3 contains 14 residues. Germline V gives CDR1 SQVTM, CDR2 ANQGSEA. The CDR3 loop is CRVGTSGYFYEQYF. CDR3 bases: TGCAGAGTCGGGACTAGCGGTTACTTCTACGAGCAGTACTTC.

Details on this clonotype: The conserved phenylalanine or tryptophan is not found at the CDR3 terminus, so this likely reflects a read error. The chain joins TRBV7-9 to TRBJ2-7, with no clear D. CDR3 length: 12 residues. V was pared by 4 bases and J by 4 bases, with 8 bases between. Per germline, CDR1 SEHNR and CDR2 FQNEAQ (reference sequence). The CDR3 protein is CASSWNLYEQYL. The CDR3, as DNA: TGTGCCAGCAGCTGGAATTTGTACGAGCAGTACCTC.

Regarding this clonotype: Germline is not matched at one junction end, which may reflect a read error. For the CDR3, the DNA is TGTGCCAGCAGCTTAGCGAGCAGGACAGATAAGCAGTATTTT. This codes for CASSLASRTDKQYF. The chain carries TRBV11-1 and TRBJ2-3, with D possibly being TRBD1 (6 bases). This CDR3 has 14 residues. Germline V gives CDR1 SGHAT, CDR2 FQDESV (reference sequence). Complete variable domain (other parts from reference TRBV11-1 and TRBJ2-3): EAEVAQSPRYKITEKSQAVAFWCDPISGHATLYWYRQILGQGPELLVQFQDESVVDDSQLPKDRFSAERLKGVDSTLKIQPAELGDSAMYLCASSLASRTDKQYFGPGTRLTVL.

The sample holds many counts of this clonotype. V is TRBV12-3 or TRBV12-4 and J is TRBJ1-3; maybe TRBD1 (5 bases). The CDR3 length is 12 residues. Trimming shortened V by 11 bases and J by 3 bases, and 11 bases separated the two germline ends. The CDR3 DNA sequence: TGTGCCTGGGGGGGGAATGGAAACACCATATATTTT. Amino acid sequence: CAWGGNGNTIYF.

Points on this clonotype: A much more abundant neighbour one base away suggests this may be a read error. This chain joins TRBV6-5 and TRBJ2-5; 7 bases agree with TRBD2. The CDR3 extends over 14 amino acids. Germline-derived CDR1 and CDR2 are MNHEY and SVGAGI. The CDR3 nucleotides read TGTGCCAACAGTTATGGGGGGGGCCAAGAGACCCAGTACTTC. It encodes CANSYGGGQETQYF.

Remarks on this clonotype: A junction boundary mismatches the germline segment, possibly from a read error. The chain has TRBV28 and TRBJ1-1; D not certain. Germline V lookup: CDR1 MDHEN, CDR2 SYDVKM. The CDR3 extends over 13 amino acids. DNA of the CDR3: TGTGTCAGCAGCACCCCTCACGTCTCCGATGCTTTCTTT. Amino acid sequence: CVSSTPHVSDAFF. Full variable domain (missing parts from reference TRBV28 and TRBJ1-1): DVKVTQSSRYLVKRTGEKVFLECVQDMDHENMFWYRQDPGLGLRLIYFSYDVKMKEKGDIPEGYSVSREKKERFSLILESASTNQTSMYLCVSSTPHVSDAFFGQGTRLTVV.

On this clonotype: A much larger clone differs from this one at a single base, so this may be a read error. The chain recombines TRBV5-6 with TRBJ2-7; TRBD2 agrees at 7 bases. V gave up 0 bases and J gave up 6 bases; unmatched junction bases: 9. In germline, CDR1 is SGHDT, CDR2 YYEEEE. CDR3 length: 15 residues. The CDR3 protein is CASSLERLAAVEQYF. For the CDR3, the DNA is TGTGCCAGCAGCTTGGAGCGGCTAGCGGCAGTCGAGCAGTACTTC.